This entry is about one TCR beta chain. V was clipped by 2 bases and J by 4 bases, with 11 bases between them. The germline V gene has CDR1 SEHNR and CDR2 FQNEAQ (reference sequence). The CDR3 extends over 14 amino acids. This sample is part of a study of blood T cell repertoires in COVID-19. Study overall: In each case, the material was cDNA or gDNA derived from T cells, B-cell-depleted T cells, or PBMCs.

Method: immunoSEQ multiplex PCR; TCRdb's copy keeps in-frame clones and lacks some. The table lists about 150,000 clones, around 83% of them singletons. The chain joins TRBV7-9 to TRBJ2-5, with a tentative D call TRBD2 (6 bases). The sequencing input was peripheral blood. The source of this sequence is a human donor with acute or convalescent COVID-19. The donor label of this sample is uncertain. CDR3 bases: TGTGCCAGCAGCTTATGGGGAGGAGGAGAGACCCAGTACTTC. It encodes CASSLWGGGETQYF.